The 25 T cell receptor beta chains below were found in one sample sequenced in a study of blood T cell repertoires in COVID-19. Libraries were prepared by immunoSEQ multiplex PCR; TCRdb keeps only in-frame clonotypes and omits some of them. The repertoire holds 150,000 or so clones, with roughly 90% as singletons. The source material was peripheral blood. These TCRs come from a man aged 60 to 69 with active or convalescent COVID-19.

The CDR3, as DNA: TGTGCCAGCAGTTTACTAGCGTTACGCACAGATACGCAGTATTTT. The encoded protein is CASSLLALRTDTQYF. The V and J genes are TRBV7-7 and TRBJ2-3; 7 nucleotides line up with TRBD2. CDR3 length equals 15 residues. Losses at the gene ends were 6 bases for V and 1 base for J; bases not matched to a gene: 7. Germline loops: CDR1 SSHAT, CDR2 FNYEAQ (reference sequence).

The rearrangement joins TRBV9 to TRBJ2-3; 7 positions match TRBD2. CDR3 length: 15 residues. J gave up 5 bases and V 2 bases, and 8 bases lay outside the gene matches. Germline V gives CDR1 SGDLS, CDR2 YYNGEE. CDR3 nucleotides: TGTGCCAGCAGCGTTAGGAGCGGGGTCGGAGATACGCAGTATTTT. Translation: CASSVRSGVGDTQYF.

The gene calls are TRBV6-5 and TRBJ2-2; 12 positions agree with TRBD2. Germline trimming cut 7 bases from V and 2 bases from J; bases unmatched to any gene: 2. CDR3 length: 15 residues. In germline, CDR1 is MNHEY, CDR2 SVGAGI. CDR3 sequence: CASTLAGGNTGELFF. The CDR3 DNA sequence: TGTGCCAGCACACTAGCGGGGGGTAACACCGGGGAGCTGTTTTTT.

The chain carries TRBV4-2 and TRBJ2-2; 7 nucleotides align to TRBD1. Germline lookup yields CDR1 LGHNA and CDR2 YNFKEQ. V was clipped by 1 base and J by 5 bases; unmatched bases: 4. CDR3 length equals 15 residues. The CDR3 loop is CASSQGQGWTGELFF. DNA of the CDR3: TGTGCCAGCAGCCAAGGACAGGGTTGGACCGGGGAGCTGTTTTTT.

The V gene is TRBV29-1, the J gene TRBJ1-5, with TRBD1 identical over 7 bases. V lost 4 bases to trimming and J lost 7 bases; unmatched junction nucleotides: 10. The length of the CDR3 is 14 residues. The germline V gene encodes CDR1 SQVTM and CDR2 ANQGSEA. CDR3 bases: TGCAGCGTTGCAACAGGGGTTTTGAAGCAGCCCCAGCATTTT. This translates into CSVATGVLKQPQHF.

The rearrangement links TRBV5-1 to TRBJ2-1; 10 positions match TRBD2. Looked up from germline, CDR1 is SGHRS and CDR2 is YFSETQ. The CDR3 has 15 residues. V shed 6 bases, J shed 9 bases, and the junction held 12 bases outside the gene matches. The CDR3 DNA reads TGCGCCAGCAAAGGACTAGCGGACTACAGGTCTGAGCAGTTCTTC. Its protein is CASKGLADYRSEQFF. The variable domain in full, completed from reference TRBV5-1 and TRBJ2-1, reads KAGVTQTPRYLIKTRGQQVTLSCSPISGHRSVSWYQQTPGQGLQFLFEYFSETQRNKGNFPGRFSGRQFSNSRSEMNVSTLELGDSALYLCASKGLADYRSEQFFGPGTRLTVL.

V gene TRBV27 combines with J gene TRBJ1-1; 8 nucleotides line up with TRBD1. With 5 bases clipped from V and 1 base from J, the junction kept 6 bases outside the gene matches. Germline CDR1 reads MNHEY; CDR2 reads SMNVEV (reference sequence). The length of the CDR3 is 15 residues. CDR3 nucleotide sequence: TGTGCCAGCAGTATAGGTACAGGGGGGAACACTGAAGCTTTCTTT. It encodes CASSIGTGGNTEAFF.

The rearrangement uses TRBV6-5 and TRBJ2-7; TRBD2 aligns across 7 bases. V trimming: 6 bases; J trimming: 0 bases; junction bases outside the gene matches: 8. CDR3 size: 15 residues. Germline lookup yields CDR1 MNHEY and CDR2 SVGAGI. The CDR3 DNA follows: TGTGCCAGCAGGTCCGTGGGGGGGAGCTCCTACGAGCAGTACTTC. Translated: CASRSVGGSSYEQYF.

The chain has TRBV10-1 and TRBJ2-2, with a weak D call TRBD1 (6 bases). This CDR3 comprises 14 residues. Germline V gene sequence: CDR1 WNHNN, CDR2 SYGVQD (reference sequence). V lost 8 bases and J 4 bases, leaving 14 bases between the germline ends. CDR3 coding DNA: TGCGCCAGCTCCTCAGGGGAGATCACCGGGGAGCTGTTTTTT. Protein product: CASSSGEITGELFF.

DNA of the CDR3: TGTGCCAGCAGCCAAGGCGCCCCGAATTCACCCCTCCACTTT. This codes for CASSQGAPNSPLHF. This sequence joins TRBV3-1 (or the pseudogene TRBV3-2) and TRBJ1-6; D remains unclear. Germline CDR1 LGHDT, CDR2 YNNKEL (reference sequence). Trimming stripped 1 base from V and 7 bases from J, with 8 bases between. CDR3 size: 14 residues.

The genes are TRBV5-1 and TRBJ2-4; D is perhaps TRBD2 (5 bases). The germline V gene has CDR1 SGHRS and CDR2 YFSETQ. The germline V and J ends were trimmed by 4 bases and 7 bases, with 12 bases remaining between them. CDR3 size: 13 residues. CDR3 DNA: TGCGCCAGCAGCGAGGGCCCTTTGAACATTCAGTACTTC. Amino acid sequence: CASSEGPLNIQYF.

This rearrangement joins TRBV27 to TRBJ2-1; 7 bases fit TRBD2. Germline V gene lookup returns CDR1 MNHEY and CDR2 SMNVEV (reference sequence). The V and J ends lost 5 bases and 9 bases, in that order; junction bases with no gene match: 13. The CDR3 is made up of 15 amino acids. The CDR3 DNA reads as TGTGCCAGCAGTCTTGCGGGGGTTCCTTCCGTTGAGCAGTTCTTC. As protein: CASSLAGVPSVEQFF.

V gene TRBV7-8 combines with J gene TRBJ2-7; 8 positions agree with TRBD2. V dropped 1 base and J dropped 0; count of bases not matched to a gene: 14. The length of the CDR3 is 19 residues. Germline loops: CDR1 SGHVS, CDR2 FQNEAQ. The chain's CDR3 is CASSLDRANLAGLSYEQYF. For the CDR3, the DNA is TGTGCCAGCAGCTTAGACAGGGCCAATCTAGCGGGCCTCTCCTACGAGCAGTACTTC.

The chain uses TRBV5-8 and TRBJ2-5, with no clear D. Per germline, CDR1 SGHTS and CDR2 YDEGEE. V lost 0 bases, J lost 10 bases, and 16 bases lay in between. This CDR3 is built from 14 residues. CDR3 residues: CASSLAASREVQYF. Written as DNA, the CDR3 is TGTGCCAGCAGCTTGGCCGCCTCAAGAGAAGTCCAGTACTTC.

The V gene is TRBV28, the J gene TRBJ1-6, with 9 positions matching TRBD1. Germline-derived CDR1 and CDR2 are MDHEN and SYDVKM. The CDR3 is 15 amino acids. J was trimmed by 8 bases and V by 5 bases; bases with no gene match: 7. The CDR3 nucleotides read TGTGCCAGCAGTCCTACAGGGGGCACGGATTCACCCCTCCACTTT. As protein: CASSPTGGTDSPLHF.

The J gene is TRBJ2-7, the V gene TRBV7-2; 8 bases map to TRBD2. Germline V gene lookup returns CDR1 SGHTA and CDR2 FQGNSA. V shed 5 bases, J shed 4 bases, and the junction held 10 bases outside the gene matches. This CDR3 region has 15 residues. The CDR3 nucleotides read TGTGCCAGCAGCCGGGGGGCGAGCGGGAGTTACGAGCAGTACTTC. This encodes CASSRGASGSYEQYF.

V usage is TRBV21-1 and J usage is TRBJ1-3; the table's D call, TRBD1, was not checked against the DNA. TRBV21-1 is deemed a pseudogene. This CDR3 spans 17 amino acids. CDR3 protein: CASSTPQKSHRGPTIYF. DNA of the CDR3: TGTGCCAGCAGCACACCCCAAAAGAGCCACAGGGGGCCCACCATATATTTT.

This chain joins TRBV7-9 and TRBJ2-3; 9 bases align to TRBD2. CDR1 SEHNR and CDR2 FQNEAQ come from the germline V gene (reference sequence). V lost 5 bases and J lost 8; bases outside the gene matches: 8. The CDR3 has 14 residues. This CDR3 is CASSQAGGQGTQYF. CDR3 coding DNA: TGTGCCAGCAGCCAGGCGGGAGGGCAGGGTACGCAGTATTTT.

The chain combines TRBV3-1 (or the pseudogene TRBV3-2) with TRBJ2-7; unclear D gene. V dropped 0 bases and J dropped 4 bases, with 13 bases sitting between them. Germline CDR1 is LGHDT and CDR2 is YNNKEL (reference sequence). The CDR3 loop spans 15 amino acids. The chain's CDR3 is CASSQDGTVPYEQYF. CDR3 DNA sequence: TGTGCCAGCAGCCAAGATGGTACAGTACCTTACGAGCAGTACTTC.

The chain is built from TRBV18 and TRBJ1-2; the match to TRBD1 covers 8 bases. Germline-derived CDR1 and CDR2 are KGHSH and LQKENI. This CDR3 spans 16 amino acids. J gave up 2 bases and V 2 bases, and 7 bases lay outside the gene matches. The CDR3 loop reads CASSPDRTGRNYGYTF. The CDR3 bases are TGTGCCAGCTCACCAGACCGGACAGGGCGCAACTATGGCTACACCTTC.

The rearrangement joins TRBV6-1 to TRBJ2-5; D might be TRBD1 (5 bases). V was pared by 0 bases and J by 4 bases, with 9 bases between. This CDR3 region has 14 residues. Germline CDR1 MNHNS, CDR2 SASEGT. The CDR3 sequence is CASSEAGRAETQYF. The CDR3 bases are TGTGCCAGCAGTGAAGCGGGGCGAGCAGAGACCCAGTACTTC.

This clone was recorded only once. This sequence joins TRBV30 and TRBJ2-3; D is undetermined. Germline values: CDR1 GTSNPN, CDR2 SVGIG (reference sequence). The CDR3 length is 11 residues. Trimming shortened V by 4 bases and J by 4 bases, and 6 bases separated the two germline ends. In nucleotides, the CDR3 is TGTGCCTGGAAACGAGCAGATACGCAGTATTTT. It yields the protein CAWKRADTQYF.

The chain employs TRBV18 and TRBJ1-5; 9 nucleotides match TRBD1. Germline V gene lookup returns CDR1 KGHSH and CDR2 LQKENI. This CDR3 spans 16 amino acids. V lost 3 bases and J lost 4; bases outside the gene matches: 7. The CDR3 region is CASSPLGQGLNQPQHF. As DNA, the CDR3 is TGTGCCAGCTCACCTCTAGGACAGGGGCTGAATCAGCCCCAGCATTTT. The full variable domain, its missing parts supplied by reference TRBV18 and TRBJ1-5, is NAGVMQNPRHLVRRRGQEARLRCSPMKGHSHVYWYRQLPEEGLKFMVYLQKENIIDESGMPKERFSAEFPKEGPSILRIQQVVRGDSAAYFCASSPLGQGLNQPQHFGDGTRLSIL.

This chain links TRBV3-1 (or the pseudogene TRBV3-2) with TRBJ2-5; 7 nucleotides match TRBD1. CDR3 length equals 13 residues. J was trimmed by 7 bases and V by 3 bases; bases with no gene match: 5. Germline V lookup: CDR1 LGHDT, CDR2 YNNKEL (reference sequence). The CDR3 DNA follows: TGTGCCAGCAGCCACGGACAGGTCACGACCCAGTACTTC. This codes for CASSHGQVTTQYF.

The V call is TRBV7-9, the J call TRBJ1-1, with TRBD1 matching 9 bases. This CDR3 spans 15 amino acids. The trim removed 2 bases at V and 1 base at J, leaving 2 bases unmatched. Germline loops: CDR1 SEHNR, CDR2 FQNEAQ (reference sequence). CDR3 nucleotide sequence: TGTGCCAGCAGCTTAAGGGGACAGGGGAACACTGAAGCTTTCTTT. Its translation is CASSLRGQGNTEAFF.